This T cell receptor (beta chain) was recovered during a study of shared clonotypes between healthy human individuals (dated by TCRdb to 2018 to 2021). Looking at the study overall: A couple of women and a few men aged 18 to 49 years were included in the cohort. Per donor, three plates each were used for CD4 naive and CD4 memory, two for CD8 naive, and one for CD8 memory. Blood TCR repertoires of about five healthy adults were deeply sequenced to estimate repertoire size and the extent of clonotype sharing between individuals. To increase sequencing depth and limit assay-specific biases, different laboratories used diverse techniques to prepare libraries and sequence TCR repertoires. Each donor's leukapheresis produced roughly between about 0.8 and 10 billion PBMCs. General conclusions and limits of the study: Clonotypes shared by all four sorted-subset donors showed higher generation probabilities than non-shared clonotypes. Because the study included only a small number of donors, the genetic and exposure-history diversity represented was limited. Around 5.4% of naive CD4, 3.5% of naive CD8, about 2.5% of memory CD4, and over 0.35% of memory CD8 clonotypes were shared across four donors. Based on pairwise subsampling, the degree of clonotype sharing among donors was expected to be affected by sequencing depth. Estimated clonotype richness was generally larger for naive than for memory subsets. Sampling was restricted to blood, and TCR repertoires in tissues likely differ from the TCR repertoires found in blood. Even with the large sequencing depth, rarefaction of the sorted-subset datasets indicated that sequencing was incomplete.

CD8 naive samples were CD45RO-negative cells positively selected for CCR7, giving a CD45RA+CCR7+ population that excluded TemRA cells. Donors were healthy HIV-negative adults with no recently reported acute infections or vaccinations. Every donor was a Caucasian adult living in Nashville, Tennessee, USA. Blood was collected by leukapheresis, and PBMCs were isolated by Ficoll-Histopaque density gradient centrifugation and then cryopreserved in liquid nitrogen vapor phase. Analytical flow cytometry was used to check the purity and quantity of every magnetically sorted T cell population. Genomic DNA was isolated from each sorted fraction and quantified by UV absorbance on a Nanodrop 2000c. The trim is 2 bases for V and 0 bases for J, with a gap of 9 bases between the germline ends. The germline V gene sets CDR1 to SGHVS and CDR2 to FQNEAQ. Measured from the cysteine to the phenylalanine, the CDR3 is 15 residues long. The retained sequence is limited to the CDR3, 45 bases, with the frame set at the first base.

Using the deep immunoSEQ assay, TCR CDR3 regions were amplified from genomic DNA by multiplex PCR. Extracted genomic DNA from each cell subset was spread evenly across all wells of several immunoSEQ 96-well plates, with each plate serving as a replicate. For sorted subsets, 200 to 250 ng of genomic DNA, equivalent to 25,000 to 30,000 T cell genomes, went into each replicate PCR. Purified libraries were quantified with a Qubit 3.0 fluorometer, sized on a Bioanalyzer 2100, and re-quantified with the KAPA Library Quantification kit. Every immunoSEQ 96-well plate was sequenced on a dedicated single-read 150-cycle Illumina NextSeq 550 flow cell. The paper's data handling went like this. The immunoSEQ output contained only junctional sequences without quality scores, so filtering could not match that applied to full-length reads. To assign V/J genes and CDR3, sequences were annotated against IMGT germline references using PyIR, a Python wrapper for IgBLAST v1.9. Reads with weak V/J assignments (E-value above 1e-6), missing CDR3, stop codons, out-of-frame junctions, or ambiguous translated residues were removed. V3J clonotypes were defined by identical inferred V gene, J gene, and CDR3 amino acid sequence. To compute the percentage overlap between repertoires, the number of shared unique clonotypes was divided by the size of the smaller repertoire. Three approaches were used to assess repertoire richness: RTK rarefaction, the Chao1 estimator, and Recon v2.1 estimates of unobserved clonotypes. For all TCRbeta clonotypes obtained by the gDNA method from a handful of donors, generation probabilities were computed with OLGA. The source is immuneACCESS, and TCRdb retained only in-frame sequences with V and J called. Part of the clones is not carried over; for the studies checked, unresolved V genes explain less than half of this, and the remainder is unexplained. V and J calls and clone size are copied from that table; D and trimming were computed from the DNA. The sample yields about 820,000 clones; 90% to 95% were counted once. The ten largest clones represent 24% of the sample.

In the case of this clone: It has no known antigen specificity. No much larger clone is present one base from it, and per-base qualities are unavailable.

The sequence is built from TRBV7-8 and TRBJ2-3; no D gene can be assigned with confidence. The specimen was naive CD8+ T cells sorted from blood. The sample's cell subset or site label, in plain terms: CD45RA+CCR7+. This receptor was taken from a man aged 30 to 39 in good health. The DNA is TGTGCCAGCAGCTTACGGGTAAGGAGCACAGATACGCAGTATTTT. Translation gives CASSLRVRSTDTQYF.